This T cell receptor (beta chain) was identified during a study of blood T cell repertoires in COVID-19. Study details: Some COVID-19 samples were acute and others convalescent; all came from the United States, Italy and Spain.

Clones were read by immunoSEQ multiplex PCR, and TCRdb kept only the in-frame ones, dropping some. The profile shows fewer than 200,000 clones, approximately 88% of them singletons. Germline V lookup: CDR1 LGHNA, CDR2 YSLEER. The CDR3 spans 18 residues. V lost 5 bases, J lost 4 bases, and 11 bases stayed unmatched. This sequence originates from a woman of 80 years or more with active or convalescent COVID-19. V is TRBV4-3 and J is TRBJ2-1, with 13 bases lining up with TRBD2. Sequencing was performed on peripheral blood. DNA for the CDR3: TGCGCCAGCAGCAGGGACATCCCACTAGCGGGGGGGTACAATGAGCAGTTCTTC. Its protein is CASSRDIPLAGGYNEQFF.